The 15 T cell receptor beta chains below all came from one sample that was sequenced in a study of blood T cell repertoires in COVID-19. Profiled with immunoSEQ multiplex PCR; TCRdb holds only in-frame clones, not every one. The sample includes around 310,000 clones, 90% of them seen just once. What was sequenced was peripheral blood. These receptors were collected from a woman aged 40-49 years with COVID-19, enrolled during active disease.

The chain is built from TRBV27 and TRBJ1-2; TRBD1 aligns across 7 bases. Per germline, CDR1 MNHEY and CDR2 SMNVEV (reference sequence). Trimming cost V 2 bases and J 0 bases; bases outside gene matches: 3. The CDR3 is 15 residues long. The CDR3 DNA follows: TGTGCCAGCAGTTTAGGGCAGGGGGCTAACTATGGCTACACCTTC. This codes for CASSLGQGANYGYTF.

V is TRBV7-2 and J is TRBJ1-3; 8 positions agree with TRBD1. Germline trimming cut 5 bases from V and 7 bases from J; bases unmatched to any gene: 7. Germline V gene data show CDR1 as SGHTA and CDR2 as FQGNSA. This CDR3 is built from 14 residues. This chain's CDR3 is CASSPPGGWNTIYF. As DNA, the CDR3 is TGTGCCAGCAGCCCTCCAGGGGGCTGGAACACCATATATTTT.

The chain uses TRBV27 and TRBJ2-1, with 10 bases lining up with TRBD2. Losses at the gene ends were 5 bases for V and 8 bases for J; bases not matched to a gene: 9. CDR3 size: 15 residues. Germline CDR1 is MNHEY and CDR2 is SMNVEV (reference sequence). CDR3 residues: CASSLAGVLRHEQFF. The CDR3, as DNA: TGTGCCAGCAGTCTAGCGGGAGTTTTGAGGCATGAGCAGTTCTTC.

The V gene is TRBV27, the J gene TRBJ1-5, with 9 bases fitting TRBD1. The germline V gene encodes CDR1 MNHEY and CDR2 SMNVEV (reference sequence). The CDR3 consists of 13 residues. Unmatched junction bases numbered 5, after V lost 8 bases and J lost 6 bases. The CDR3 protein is CASGTGRVQPQHF. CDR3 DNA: TGTGCCAGCGGGACAGGGAGAGTTCAGCCCCAGCATTTT.

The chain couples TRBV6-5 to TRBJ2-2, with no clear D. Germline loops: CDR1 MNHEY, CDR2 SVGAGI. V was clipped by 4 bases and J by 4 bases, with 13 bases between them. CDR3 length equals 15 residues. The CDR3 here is CASSFNPESTGELFF. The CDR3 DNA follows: TGTGCCAGCAGTTTCAATCCCGAGAGCACCGGGGAGCTGTTTTTT.

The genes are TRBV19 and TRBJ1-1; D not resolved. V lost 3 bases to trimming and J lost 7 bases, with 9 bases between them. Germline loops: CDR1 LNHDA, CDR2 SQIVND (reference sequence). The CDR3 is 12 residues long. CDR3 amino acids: CASSIYPGEAFF. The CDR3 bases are TGTGCCAGTAGTATCTACCCAGGTGAAGCTTTCTTT.

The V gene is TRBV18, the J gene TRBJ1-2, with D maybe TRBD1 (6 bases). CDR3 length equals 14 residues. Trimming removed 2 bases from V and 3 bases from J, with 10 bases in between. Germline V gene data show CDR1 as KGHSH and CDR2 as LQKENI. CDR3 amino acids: CASSPIHRDYGYTF. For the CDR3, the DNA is TGTGCCAGCTCACCAATACACAGGGACTATGGCTACACCTTC.

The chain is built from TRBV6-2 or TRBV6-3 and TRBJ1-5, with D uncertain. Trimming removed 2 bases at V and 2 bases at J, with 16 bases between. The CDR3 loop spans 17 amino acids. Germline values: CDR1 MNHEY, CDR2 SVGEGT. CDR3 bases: TGTGCCAGCAGTTACCCCCGGACTCTGCCGGGCAATCAGCCCCAGCATTTT. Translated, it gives CASSYPRTLPGNQPQHF.

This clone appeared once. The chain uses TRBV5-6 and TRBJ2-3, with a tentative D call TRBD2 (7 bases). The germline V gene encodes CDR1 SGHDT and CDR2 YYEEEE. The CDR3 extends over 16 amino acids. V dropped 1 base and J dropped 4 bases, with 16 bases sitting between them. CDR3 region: CASSLIWGGGSDTQYF. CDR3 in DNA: TGTGCCAGCAGCTTGATTTGGGGGGGCGGGTCAGATACGCAGTATTTT.

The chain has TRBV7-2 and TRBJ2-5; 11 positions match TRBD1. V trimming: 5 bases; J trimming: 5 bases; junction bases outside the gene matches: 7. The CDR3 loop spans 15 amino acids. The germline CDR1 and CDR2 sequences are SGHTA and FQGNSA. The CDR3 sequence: CASSPGQGAWETQYF. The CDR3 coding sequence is TGTGCCAGCAGCCCAGGACAGGGGGCCTGGGAGACCCAGTACTTC.

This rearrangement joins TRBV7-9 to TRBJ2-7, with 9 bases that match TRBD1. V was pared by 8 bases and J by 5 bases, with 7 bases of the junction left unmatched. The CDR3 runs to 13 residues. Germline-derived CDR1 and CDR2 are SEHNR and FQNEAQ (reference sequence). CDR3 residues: CASGGQGFDEQYF. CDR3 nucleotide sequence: TGTGCCAGCGGAGGACAGGGGTTCGACGAGCAGTACTTC. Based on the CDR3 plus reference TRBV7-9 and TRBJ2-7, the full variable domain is DTGVSQNPRHKITKRGQNVTFRCDPISEHNRLYWYRQTLGQGPEFLTYFQNEAQLEKSRLLSDRFSAERPKGSFSTLEIQRTEQGDSAMYLCASGGQGFDEQYFGPGTRLTVT.

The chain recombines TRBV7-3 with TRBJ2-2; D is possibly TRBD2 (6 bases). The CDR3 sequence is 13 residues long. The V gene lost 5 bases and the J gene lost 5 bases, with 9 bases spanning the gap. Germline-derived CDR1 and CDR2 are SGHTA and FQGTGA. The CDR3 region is CASSRRGTGELFF. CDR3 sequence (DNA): TGTGCCAGCAGCCGGAGGGGAACCGGGGAGCTGTTTTTT.

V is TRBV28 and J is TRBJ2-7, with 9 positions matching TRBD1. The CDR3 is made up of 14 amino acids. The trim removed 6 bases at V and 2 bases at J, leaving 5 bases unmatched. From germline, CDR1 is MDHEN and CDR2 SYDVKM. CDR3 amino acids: CASSHTGGPYEQYF. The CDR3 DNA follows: TGTGCCAGCAGCCATACAGGGGGCCCCTACGAGCAGTACTTC.

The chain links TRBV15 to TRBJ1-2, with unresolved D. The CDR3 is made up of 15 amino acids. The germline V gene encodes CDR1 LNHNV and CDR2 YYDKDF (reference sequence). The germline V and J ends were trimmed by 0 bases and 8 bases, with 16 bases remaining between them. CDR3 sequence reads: CATSRDRFSGIGYTF. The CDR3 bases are TGTGCCACCAGCAGAGATCGGTTTTCGGGAATCGGCTACACCTTC.

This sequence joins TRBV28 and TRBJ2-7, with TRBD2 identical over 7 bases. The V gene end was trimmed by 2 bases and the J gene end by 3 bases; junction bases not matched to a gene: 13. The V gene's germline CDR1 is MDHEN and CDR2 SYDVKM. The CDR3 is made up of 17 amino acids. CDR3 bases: TGTGCCAGCAGTTTACCCCTGGCGGGAGCAAGGGACTACGAGCAGTACTTC. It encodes CASSLPLAGARDYEQYF.